The 18 T cell receptor beta chains listed next were all sequenced from one sample in a study of T cell changes during pregnancy in multiple sclerosis. Assay used: immunoSEQ multiplex PCR; TCRdb lists only in-frame clones, some missing. This sample has about 70,000 clones; about 94% occur once, and the top ten carry about 0.5%. The source material was peripheral blood, sampled in the third trimester of pregnancy. The receptors stem from a female donor with multiple sclerosis, enrolled in a pregnancy study.

The chain has TRBV4-1 and TRBJ2-7; no clear D. Germline V gene data show CDR1 as MGHRA and CDR2 as YSYEKL. The CDR3 consists of 15 residues. The V and J ends lost 8 bases and 0 bases respectively, with 17 bases between them. This CDR3 reads CASGNSAASSYEQYF. The CDR3 DNA reads as TGCGCCAGCGGAAACTCGGCAGCGAGCTCCTACGAGCAGTACTTC.

This clone was found once. This sequence joins TRBV6-5 and TRBJ1-1; 8 bases map to TRBD1. V lost 6 bases and J lost 1; bases outside the gene matches: 4. The CDR3 is 14 residues long. Germline-derived CDR1 and CDR2 are MNHEY and SVGAGI. For the CDR3, the DNA is TGTGCCAGCAGCCCCGGGACAGGGAACACTGAAGCTTTCTTT. It codes for CASSPGTGNTEAFF.

The V gene is TRBV30, the J gene TRBJ2-7; D perhaps matches TRBD1 (6 bases). The germline V gene encodes CDR1 GTSNPN and CDR2 SVGIG (reference sequence). V lost 4 bases and J lost 3, with 10 bases in between. CDR3 length: 12 residues. The chain's CDR3 is CAWNDRSYEQYF. CDR3 DNA sequence: TGTGCCTGGAACGACAGGAGCTACGAGCAGTACTTC.

The chain uses TRBV2 and TRBJ2-3, with D tentatively TRBD2 (5 bases). Trimming stripped 8 bases from V and 6 bases from J, with 18 bases between. Germline CDR1 and CDR2: SNHLY and FYNNEI. CDR3 size: 14 residues. Written as DNA, the CDR3 is TGTGCCAGCGATTCAGGACTCCTCCCCGATACGCAGTATTTT. Its translation is CASDSGLLPDTQYF. The full variable domain, in which reference TRBV2 and TRBJ2-3 provide the parts outside the CDR3, is EPEVTQTPSHQVTQMGQEVILRCVPISNHLYFYWYRQILGQKVEFLVSFYNNEISEKSEIFDDQFSVERPDGSNFTLKIRSTKLEDSAMYFCASDSGLLPDTQYFGPGTRLTVL.

The chain is built from TRBV10-3 and TRBJ2-2; possible D gene TRBD2, 7 bases. V lost 9 bases to trimming and J lost 0 bases, with 14 bases between them. The germline V gene encodes CDR1 ENHRY and CDR2 SYGVKD. The CDR3 is 15 residues long. The CDR3 DNA sequence: TGTGCCATTTACCGGGGGGCGTCGAACACCGGGGAGCTGTTTTTT. Protein product: CAIYRGASNTGELFF.

V and J are TRBV19 and TRBJ2-3; 10 nucleotides agree with TRBD2. Germline-derived CDR1 and CDR2 are LNHDA and SQIVND (reference sequence). The CDR3 covers 15 residues. Trimming removed 8 bases from V and 3 bases from J; junction bases left unmatched: 8. CDR3 nucleotides: TGTGCCAGTTGGAGTAGCGGGGGGTCGACAGATACGCAGTATTTT. It translates to CASWSSGGSTDTQYF.

CDR3 region: CASGLDPKDRTSNQPQHF. The DNA for the CDR3 is TGTGCTAGTGGTTTGGACCCCAAGGACAGGACCAGCAATCAGCCCCAGCATTTT. This sequence joins TRBV12-5 and TRBJ1-5; TRBD1 matches at 7 bases. Germline CDR1 LGHNT, CDR2 FRNRAP. With 1 base clipped from V and 1 base from J, the junction kept 10 bases outside the gene matches. This CDR3 has 18 residues.

The genes are TRBV14 and TRBJ2-3; D is uncertain. The CDR3 has 12 residues. Germline V gene lookup returns CDR1 SGHDN and CDR2 FVKESK. V lost 1 base to trimming and J lost 11 bases, with 10 bases between them. The CDR3 DNA is TGTGCCAGCAGCCAAGTAATGGCGGTGCAGTATTTT. Translating gives CASSQVMAVQYF.

This chain uses TRBV5-6 with TRBJ2-1; 14 nucleotides match TRBD2. From germline, CDR1 is SGHDT and CDR2 YYEEEE. CDR3 length: 17 amino acids. After removal of 3 bases from V and 8 bases from J, the junction contained 10 bases not matched to a gene. CDR3: CASSWPTSGGVRDEQFF. The CDR3 nucleotides read TGTGCCAGCAGCTGGCCGACTAGCGGGGGGGTGAGGGATGAGCAGTTCTTC.

This clone was seen a single time. The germline gene is not matched at one end of the junction; a read error may be the cause. V usage is TRBV27 and J usage is TRBJ1-5; D uncertain. The CDR3 length is 17 residues. Germline V lookup: CDR1 MNHEY, CDR2 SMNVEV (reference sequence). The CDR3 DNA is TGTGCCAGCAGTCTATCCTATAACAGTGTTAGCAATCAGCCCCAGCATTTT. Translation: CASSLSYNSVSNQPQHF.

This chain connects TRBV7-9 to TRBJ2-1, with 13 bases aligning to TRBD2. The germline V gene has CDR1 SEHNR and CDR2 FQNEAQ (reference sequence). V lost 5 bases, J lost 8 bases, and 15 bases stayed unmatched. This CDR3 contains 18 residues. CDR3: CASSRPPLLAGGRHEQFF. CDR3 nucleotides: TGTGCCAGCAGCCGCCCCCCCCTACTAGCGGGGGGGCGTCATGAGCAGTTCTTC.

This clone was recorded only once. The V gene is TRBV5-1, the J gene TRBJ1-4; D gene uncertain. Trimming took 0 bases from V and 0 from J, leaving 6 bases between them. Per germline, CDR1 SGHRS and CDR2 YFSETQ. The CDR3 totals 15 residues. The CDR3 spells CASSLGSTTNEKLFF. The CDR3 bases are TGCGCCAGCAGCTTGGGTTCTACAACTAATGAAAAACTGTTTTTT.

This sequence joins TRBV11-2 and TRBJ1-2; the D gene is possibly TRBD1 (6 bases). Germline CDR1 SGHAT, CDR2 FQNNGV. This CDR3 comprises 16 residues. Trimming left V 4 bases short and J 4 bases short, with 19 bases between. As DNA, the CDR3 is TGTGCCAGCAGCTCCTCTGACGGGACACTCTTCTATGGCTACACCTTC. It specifies CASSSSDGTLFYGYTF.

This rearrangement joins TRBV5-1 to TRBJ2-3; D is undetermined. The germline CDR1 and CDR2 sequences are SGHRS and YFSETQ. The V end was cut by 0 bases, the J end by 3 bases, with 8 bases between. The CDR3 consists of 14 residues. The CDR3 loop is CASSLARETDTQYF. The CDR3 bases are TGCGCCAGCAGCTTGGCTAGAGAGACAGATACGCAGTATTTT.

V gene TRBV29-1 combines with J gene TRBJ1-2; unclear D gene. CDR3 length equals 11 residues. The germline CDR1 and CDR2 sequences are SQVTM and ANQGSEA. The V and J ends lost 2 bases and 5 bases respectively, with 6 bases between them. The CDR3 spells CSVESGYGYTF. The CDR3, as DNA: TGCAGCGTTGAAAGCGGATATGGCTACACCTTC. Drawing the rest from reference TRBV29-1 and TRBJ1-2, the complete variable domain is SAVISQKPSRDICQRGTSLTIQCQVDSQVTMMFWYRQQPGQSLTLIATANQGSEATYESGFVIDKFPISRPNLTFSTLTVSNMSPEDSSIYLCSVESGYGYTFGSGTRLTVV.

This sequence joins TRBV11-3 and TRBJ2-7; D may be TRBD2 (6 bases). Per germline, CDR1 SGHNT and CDR2 YENEEA. The CDR3 is 15 amino acids. Between the trimmed V and J ends, which lost 0 bases and 1 base, there was a span of 10 bases. This CDR3 is CASSLDGGNSYEQYF. The CDR3 DNA follows: TGTGCCAGCAGCTTAGACGGAGGGAATTCCTACGAGCAGTACTTC.

The chain combines TRBV19 with TRBJ2-5; 7 bases are shared with TRBD1. Trimming at V came to 8 bases and at J to 4 bases, leaving 4 bases not matched to a gene. The germline V gene encodes CDR1 LNHDA and CDR2 SQIVND (reference sequence). The CDR3 spans 12 residues. In nucleotides, the CDR3 is TGTGCCAGTTCCCAGGGGGTAGAGACCCAGTACTTC. This sequence encodes CASSQGVETQYF. The full variable domain, its missing parts supplied by reference TRBV19 and TRBJ2-5, is DGGITQSPKYLFRKEGQNVTLSCEQNLNHDAMYWYRQDPGQGLRLIYYSQIVNDFQKGDIAEGYSVSREKKESFPLTVTSAQKNPTAFYLCASSQGVETQYFGPGTRLLVL.

The CDR3 DNA sequence: TGTGCCAGCAGCCCCCCGGGACTAGCGGGGCAAGAGACCCAGTACTTC. It is translated as CASSPPGLAGQETQYF. This chain connects TRBV7-3 to TRBJ2-5; 13 bases align to TRBD2. The CDR3 runs to 16 residues. Germline V lookup: CDR1 SGHTA, CDR2 FQGTGA. The J segment lost 2 bases and the V segment lost 5 bases, leaving 5 bases of the junction unmatched.